The clone carrying this TCR beta chain was seen once. This sample was taken from a study of blood T cell repertoires in COVID-19. CDR3 length equals 13 residues. Germline V gene sequence: CDR1 LGHNA, CDR2 YSLEER. V gave up 3 bases and J gave up 5 bases, with 7 bases separating them. In the study's own analysis: Reference gene primer amplification yielded estimated nucleated cell counts. Produced via immunoSEQ multiplex PCR; TCRdb's table is partial and in-frame only. The V and J calls and clone size were taken over from that table, and D and trimming were inferred from the DNA. The sample gives hundreds of thousands of clones, about 91% of which show up once; roughly 1.4% is in the top ten.

The chain couples TRBV4-3 to TRBJ1-4, with D possibly being TRBD1 (5 bases). Specimen: peripheral blood. This TCR came from a man older than 75 with acute or convalescent COVID-19. The CDR3 sequence is CASSQDNNEKLFF. For the CDR3, the DNA is TGCGCCAGCAGCCAGGACAACAATGAAAAACTGTTTTTT.